A single sample gave rise to the 13 T cell receptor beta chains below, sequenced in a study of blood T cell repertoires in COVID-19. TCRdb's table, derived via immunoSEQ multiplex PCR, lists solely in-frame clones and lacks some. The repertoire holds 300,000 or so clones, roughly 87% seen once, with roughly 0.94% in the top ten. Material: PBMCs or T cells enriched from blood (not recorded which). These receptors were obtained from a woman aged 30 to 39 who had recovered from COVID-19.

The chain combines TRBV4-3 with TRBJ1-5; no firm D call. Germline CDR1 LGHNA, CDR2 YSLEER. V was shortened by 1 base and J by 2 bases, with 9 bases between the two germline ends. The CDR3 runs to 15 residues. DNA of the CDR3: TGCGCCAGCAGCCAAGGGGTACAGCGCAATCAGCCCCAGCATTTT. This translates into CASSQGVQRNQPQHF.

This sequence joins TRBV29-1 and TRBJ1-3; 7 bases are a match to TRBD1. The CDR3 contains 13 residues. The junction had 5 bases not matched to a gene; V was cut back by 6 bases and J by 3 bases. CDR1 SQVTM and CDR2 ANQGSEA come from the germline V gene. CDR3 coding DNA: TGCAGCGTCGGGGACAGTAATGGAAACACCATATATTTT. Protein: CSVGDSNGNTIYF.

The chain recombines TRBV4-2 with TRBJ2-5; 11 nucleotides align to TRBD2. CDR3 length equals 18 residues. Looked up from germline, CDR1 is LGHNA and CDR2 is YNFKEQ. V dropped 0 bases and J dropped 4; count of bases not matched to a gene: 10. CDR3 nucleotides: TGTGCCAGCAGCCAAGACCCTAGCGGGGGGTTTTCGGGAGAGACCCAGTACTTC. Encoded protein: CASSQDPSGGFSGETQYF.

The V call is TRBV5-1, the J call TRBJ2-1; 7 bases line up with TRBD1. V shed 4 bases, J shed 5 bases, and the junction held 6 bases outside the gene matches. Germline lookup yields CDR1 SGHRS and CDR2 YFSETQ. The CDR3 extends over 14 amino acids. The CDR3 region is CASSPGTDNNEQFF. The CDR3 region has the DNA TGCGCCAGCAGCCCCGGGACAGATAACAATGAGCAGTTCTTC.

This chain connects TRBV5-4 to TRBJ1-1; D is undetermined. Per germline, CDR1 SGHNT and CDR2 YYREEE (reference sequence). The V end was cut by 3 bases, the J end by 1 base, with 10 bases between. The CDR3 runs 14 residues. As DNA, the CDR3 is TGTGCCAGCAGCTCGAGATCAGGGAACACTGAAGCTTTCTTT. Its protein product is CASSSRSGNTEAFF.

The V call is TRBV27, the J call TRBJ1-1, with TRBD1 matching over 7 bases. The CDR3 is 14 residues long. Per the germline V gene, CDR1 is MNHEY and CDR2 is SMNVEV (reference sequence). Trimming took 7 bases from V and 3 from J; bases not matched to a gene: 8. As DNA, the CDR3 is TGTGCCAGCAAAACCGGGACAGTTCACACTGAAGCTTTCTTT. This codes for CASKTGTVHTEAFF.

The chain carries TRBV7-8 and TRBJ2-7; D may be TRBD2 (5 bases). The CDR3 extends over 14 amino acids. Germline V gene data show CDR1 as SGHVS and CDR2 as FQNEAQ. Trimming removed 5 bases from V and 6 bases from J, with 17 bases in between. This chain's CDR3 is CASSVGARDGEQYF. The CDR3 coding sequence is TGTGCCAGCAGCGTAGGAGCCCGGGATGGCGAGCAGTACTTC.

The CDR3 coding sequence is TGTGCCAGCAGCAGGTTGGAAGCGGGGGGGTACAATGAGCAGTTCTTC. Its translation: CASSRLEAGGYNEQFF. The V and J genes are TRBV3-1 (or the pseudogene TRBV3-2) and TRBJ2-1; TRBD2 matches 10 bases. Germline CDR1 LGHDT, CDR2 YNNKEL (reference sequence). The CDR3 has 16 amino acids. V lost 5 bases to trimming and J lost 4 bases; unmatched junction nucleotides: 8.

This chain connects TRBV5-1 to TRBJ2-7, with 9 bases identical to TRBD1. Germline V lookup: CDR1 SGHRS, CDR2 YFSETQ. The CDR3 length is 16 residues. Unmatched junction bases numbered 7, after V lost 2 bases and J lost 1 base. The CDR3: CASSFAGQGPSYEQYF. The CDR3 nucleotides read TGCGCCAGCAGCTTCGCGGGACAGGGCCCTTCCTACGAGCAGTACTTC.

The rearrangement uses TRBV27 and TRBJ1-2; TRBD1 matches 7 bases. The CDR3 spans 15 residues. Germline V lookup: CDR1 MNHEY, CDR2 SMNVEV (reference sequence). V shed 0 bases and J 5 bases; nucleotides not matched to a gene: 6. The DNA for the CDR3 is TGTGCCAGCAGTTTATCGGCCGGGACAGTGTATGGCTACACCTTC. Amino acid sequence: CASSLSAGTVYGYTF.

This clone has a count of ten or more. The chain links TRBV7-9 to TRBJ2-3; perhaps TRBD1 as D (5 bases). V shed 1 base and J shed 2 bases, with 10 bases lying between them. The CDR3 has 15 residues. Germline V CDR1 and CDR2: SEHNR, FQNEAQ (reference sequence). CDR3 in amino acids: CASSLGAGYTDTQYF. The CDR3 DNA reads as TGTGCCAGCAGCTTAGGCGCAGGGTACACAGATACGCAGTATTTT.

The chain couples TRBV2 to TRBJ1-1; D is undetermined. V was pared by 3 bases and J by 4 bases, with 9 bases between. CDR3 length: 13 amino acids. Germline CDR1 and CDR2: SNHLY and FYNNEI. The CDR3 DNA follows: TGTGCCAGCAGTGAGGACTTACCCACTGAAGCTTTCTTT. As protein: CASSEDLPTEAFF. Looking up the rest from reference TRBV2 and TRBJ1-1 gives the full variable domain: EPEVTQTPSHQVTQMGQEVILRCVPISNHLYFYWYRQILGQKVEFLVSFYNNEISEKSEIFDDQFSVERPDGSNFTLKIRSTKLEDSAMYFCASSEDLPTEAFFGQGTRLTVV.

The V and J genes are TRBV29-1 and TRBJ1-2; weak D call: TRBD1 (6 bases). Germline CDR1 is SQVTM and CDR2 is ANQGSEA. The V end was cut by 7 bases, the J end by 8 bases, with 23 bases between. The CDR3 sequence is 14 residues long. CDR3 coding DNA: TGCAGCGCTCTCCGGGGGGGGGCCCTCCAAGGCTACACCTTC. Its protein is CSALRGGALQGYTF.